This T cell receptor (beta chain) was sequenced for a study of cytotoxic CD8 clonotypes in ibrutinib-treated CLL. Turning to the study itself: Response samples were drawn at a median of approximately 11 months of treatment, range 6 to 36.

CDR3 length: 15 residues. In germline, CDR1 is SEHNR, CDR2 FQNEAQ (reference sequence). The trim removed 3 bases at V and 9 bases at J, leaving 9 bases unmatched. The sequencing depth, 1 in 200,000 to 1 in 1 million T cells, was the target. The data were produced by immunoSEQ multiplex PCR, yet TCRdb's version contains in-frame clones alone and is incomplete. The sample yields fewer than 150,000 clones, 84% seen once. Comment on this clone: Its antigen remains unidentified.

Regarding the study as a whole: Lymph node repertoires were not studied, and sampling times were unmatched. Baseline levels of clonality went above those of age-matched healthy donors and moved with circulating CD8+ T-cell counts.

Material: PBMCs, obtained after 24 months of ibrutinib treatment. The receptor's source is a human donor with chronic lymphocytic leukemia. The chain is built from TRBV7-9 and TRBJ2-1; 9 nucleotides align to TRBD2. In DNA, the CDR3 is TGTGCCAGCAGCTTTTTTGCGGGACTAGCTTCTGAGCAGTTCTTC. Its translation is CASSFFAGLASEQFF.